This record concerns one T cell receptor (beta chain) sequence. Its antigen is undetermined. Each CDR3 protein gets one entry after TCRdb re-called the RT-PCR reads with MiXCR. The data hold around 480,000 distinct CDR3 sequences, with approximately 15% observed a single time. This record comes from a study of response to subunit inactivated influenza vaccine. Findings and limits, study-wide: Each seasonal influenza vaccination recruits few new T cells, the authors suggested.

V shed 1 base, J shed 0 bases, and the junction held 5 bases outside the gene matches. Germline assignment: CDR1 SGHTA and CDR2 FQGNSA. CDR3 length: 16 amino acids. The sequences come from CD4+ T cells sorted from PBMCs, collected around 25 months after vaccination. The sequence was collected from a man aged 50 to 75 who received an inactivated influenza vaccine. V usage is TRBV7-2 and J usage is TRBJ1-1; 7 bases are a match to TRBD1. As DNA, the CDR3 is TGTGCCAGCAGCTTAGAGGGGGCCAGACTGAACACTGAAGCTTTCTTT. Protein product: CASSLEGARLNTEAFF. Looking up the rest from reference TRBV7-2 and TRBJ1-1 gives the full variable domain: GAGVSQSPSNKVTEKGKDVELRCDPISGHTALYWYRQSLGQGLEFLIYFQGNSAPDKSGLPSDRFSAERTGGSVSTLTIQRTQQEDSAVYLCASSLEGARLNTEAFFGQGTRLTVV.